These T cell receptor beta chains were read from a single sample in a study of T cell responses to AZD1222 COVID-19 vaccine. Sequenced by immunoSEQ multiplex PCR; TCRdb stores in-frame clones only, minus some. The table has some 190,000 clones, around 89% seen once. Sequencing was performed on peripheral blood, taken on day 0 of AZD1222 vaccination. The receptors originated from an adult in good health. Both conserved end residues are part of each CDR3. D genes are given only for firm matches. Not every row has a clone size; where given, it reads once, few, many or a size class.

J gene,V gene,D gene,clone size,CDR3 protein,CDR3 DNA
TRBJ2-1,TRBV7-9,TRBD1,.,CASSLPEAGGFF,TGTGCCAGCAGCTTACCCGAGGCAGGGGGGTTCTTC
TRBJ2-3,TRBV19,TRBD2,.,CASSITSGADTQYF,TGTGCCAGTAGTATAACTAGCGGGGCAGATACGCAGTATTTT
TRBJ2-2,TRBV5-1,.,.,CASSWSGNTGELFF,TGCGCCAGCAGCTGGTCAGGGAACACCGGGGAGCTGTTTTTT
TRBJ1-1,TRBV3-1/TRBV3-2,.,.,CASSPRGMNTEAFF,TGTGCCAGCAGCCCTCGGGGAATGAACACTGAAGCTTTCTTT
TRBJ2-5,TRBV6-5,.,.,CASSYGRGGVTQYF,TGTGCCAGCAGTTACGGCAGGGGCGGTGTGACCCAGTACTTC
TRBJ1-5,TRBV19,.,.,CASSIPPGQPQHF,TGTGCCAGTAGTATACCTCCAGGACAGCCCCAGCATTTT
TRBJ2-1,TRBV6-5,TRBD2,.,CASSYSLGGGNEQFF,TGTGCCAGCAGTTACAGCCTCGGGGGGGGGAATGAGCAGTTCTTC
TRBJ2-5,TRBV6-2/TRBV6-3,.,.,CASSYSGLQETQYF,TGTGCCAGCAGTTACTCTGGGTTACAAGAGACCCAGTACTTC
TRBJ2-7,TRBV11-2,.,.,CASSYPGSDEQYF,TGTGCCAGCAGCTACCCCGGGAGTGACGAGCAGTACTTC
TRBJ2-3,TRBV5-4,.,.,CASSDDPTGSDTQYF,TGTGCCAGCAGCGATGACCCGACAGGTTCAGATACGCAGTATTTT
TRBJ2-2,TRBV12-3/TRBV12-4,.,.,CASSLRNTGELFF,TGTGCCAGCAGTTTGAGGAACACCGGGGAGCTGTTTTTT
TRBJ2-7,TRBV7-3,.,.,CASSLREDGEQYF,TGTGCCAGCAGCTTACGTGAAGACGGCGAGCAGTACTTC
TRBJ1-2,TRBV3-1/TRBV3-2,.,.,CASSQDLDYNYGYTF,TGTGCCAGCAGCCAAGATCTCGATTACAACTATGGCTACACCTTC
TRBJ2-7,TRBV28,.,.,CASILAGAGYEQYF,TGTGCCAGCATCCTCGCAGGGGCGGGATACGAGCAGTACTTC
TRBJ1-1,TRBV6-4,.,few,CASSQTPLNTEAFF,TGTGCCAGCAGTCAGACACCTCTGAACACTGAAGCTTTCTTT
TRBJ1-2,TRBV4-1,.,.,CASSQDLGTRQNYGYTF,TGCGCCAGCAGCCAAGATCTCGGGACAAGGCAAAACTATGGCTACACCTTC
TRBJ1-6,TRBV19,.,.,CASRRGQQRSPLHF,TGTGCCAGCCGACGTGGACAGCAACGTTCACCCCTCCACTTT
TRBJ1-5,TRBV24-1,.,.,CATRGSGTPNQPQHF,TGTGCCACCAGAGGCTCGGGGACACCCAATCAGCCCCAGCATTTT
TRBJ1-2,TRBV27,.,.,CASSDSTYGYTF,TGTGCCAGCAGCGACAGTACCTATGGCTACACCTTC
TRBJ2-7,TRBV5-4,TRBD1,.,CASSPSAGQGAYEQYF,TGTGCCAGCAGCCCAAGTGCGGGACAGGGAGCCTACGAGCAGTACTTC
TRBJ2-4,TRBV6-6,.,few,CASSAGPENIQYF,TGTGCCAGCAGTGCCGGGCCAGAAAACATTCAGTACTTC
TRBJ2-7,TRBV30,.,.,CAWSVSQGNEQYF,TGTGCCTGGAGTGTATCGCAGGGAAACGAGCAGTACTTC
TRBJ2-7,TRBV7-9,TRBD1,.,CASSLSPGQGADEQYF,TGTGCCAGCAGCTTAAGCCCCGGACAGGGGGCTGACGAGCAGTACTTC